This T cell receptor (beta chain) is drawn from a study of shared clonotypes between healthy human individuals. Overall study findings and caveats: In the sorted subsets, rarefaction showed sequencing was incomplete despite large depth. When compared with the clonotypes that were shared by all four sorted-subset donors, the non-shared clonotypes turned out to have lower generation probabilities.

Repertoires were generated with immunoSEQ multiplex PCR, while TCRdb's copy carries only in-frame clones and drops some. The sample includes more than 2 million clones, approximately 92% seen only once; the top ten take less than 2%. This clone was counted a single time. Its antigen is unknown. Naive CD8 isolation took CD45RO-negative cells positively selected for CCR7 and excluded terminally differentiated effector memory CD45RA+ cells. The specimen was naive CD8+ T cells from PBMCs. This clonotype originated in a man aged 18 to 29 in good health. Some clones in this sample may be carry-over from other donors' samples.

The DNA for the CDR3 is TGCGCCAGCAGCTTTGGAGCGGGACCATACAATGAGCAGTTCTTC. Its translation is CASSFGAGPYNEQFF. The rearrangement joins TRBV5-1 to TRBJ2-1; 7 bases are shared with TRBD2. This CDR3 region has 15 residues. From germline, CDR1 is SGHRS and CDR2 YFSETQ. The trim removed 2 bases at V and 4 bases at J, leaving 6 bases unmatched.